The 32 T cell receptor beta chains below come from one sample, sequenced in a study of response to subunit inactivated influenza vaccine. Using its own MiXCR run on the RT-PCR reads, TCRdb lists one record per CDR3 protein. The sample carries 450,000 to 600,000 distinct CDR3 sequences, approximately 16% recorded once. This material consisted of CD4+ T cells sorted from PBMCs, taken less than 30 months after vaccination. Receptor source: a man between 50 and 69 years old who received an inactivated influenza vaccine.

On this clonotype itself: The junction and the germline gene differ at one end; a read error may be behind it. The chain uses TRBV28 and TRBJ2-3; no reliable D call. The V gene's germline CDR1 is MDHEN and CDR2 SYDVKM. The CDR3 loop spans 15 amino acids. In nucleotides, the CDR3 is TGTTCCAGCAGCTCCCAATCATCAGGCACAGATACGCAGTATTTT. The encoded protein is CSSSSQSSGTDTQYF.

This clonotype was counted once. The chain's CDR3 is CASSLGLVGVEEQYF. CDR3 DNA sequence: TGTGCCAGCAGCTTAGGTCTGGTGGGAGTGGAGGAGCAGTACTTC. V usage is TRBV11-1 and J usage is TRBJ2-7; D possibly corresponds to TRBD2 (5 bases). V gave up 1 base and J gave up 7 bases, with 17 bases separating them. The CDR3 length is 15 residues. In germline, CDR1 is SGHAT, CDR2 FQDESV (reference sequence).

In this sample, this clonotype turned up a few times. The gene calls are TRBV20-1 and TRBJ2-1, with 9 bases identical to TRBD2. V dropped 5 bases and J dropped 2; count of bases not matched to a gene: 7. The CDR3 extends over 15 amino acids. The germline CDR1 and CDR2 sequences are DFQATT and SNEGSKA (reference sequence). The CDR3 sequence: CSAWKTSGTYNEQFF. DNA for the CDR3: TGCAGTGCTTGGAAGACTAGCGGAACCTACAATGAGCAGTTCTTC.

The CDR3 DNA follows: TGCAGTGCTAGAGATGTCGGACAGGGGTTTAGCACAGATACGCAGTATTTT. Translation: CSARDVGQGFSTDTQYF. V gene TRBV20-1 combines with J gene TRBJ2-3; TRBD1 agrees at 9 bases. CDR3 length equals 17 residues. The germline CDR1 and CDR2 sequences are DFQATT and SNEGSKA (reference sequence). V lost 0 bases, J lost 0 bases, and 7 bases stayed unmatched.

This clonotype was observed a handful of times. The chain employs TRBV6-1 and TRBJ1-5, with no clear D. The CDR3 contains 13 residues. Germline CDR1 reads MNHNS; CDR2 reads SASEGT. The germline V and J ends were trimmed by 6 bases and 5 bases, with 11 bases remaining between them. The chain's CDR3 is CASSPTPDQPQHF. The CDR3 DNA reads TGTGCCAGCAGCCCTACCCCGGATCAGCCCCAGCATTTT.

The chain recombines TRBV20-1 with TRBJ2-7, with D perhaps TRBD1 or TRBD2 (5 bases each). Trimming left V 1 base short and J 2 bases short, with 15 bases between. The germline V gene encodes CDR1 DFQATT and CDR2 SNEGSKA (reference sequence). The CDR3 loop spans 15 amino acids. The CDR3 here is CSARGVRGNTYEQYF. The CDR3 DNA sequence: TGCAGTGCTAGAGGGGTGAGGGGTAACACCTACGAGCAGTACTTC.

The V and J genes are TRBV29-1 and TRBJ2-3; the D gene is possibly TRBD2 (6 bases). This CDR3 contains 14 residues. In germline, CDR1 is SQVTM, CDR2 ANQGSEA. With 4 bases removed from V and 2 bases from J, the gap between germline ends came to 13 bases. The CDR3 spells CSVVPGLHTDTQYF. Here the CDR3 DNA reads TGCAGCGTTGTACCGGGACTCCACACAGATACGCAGTATTTT.

This clonotype was seen a few times. This rearrangement joins TRBV4-1 to TRBJ2-3; 11 positions match TRBD2. The junction had 8 bases not matched to a gene; V was cut back by 0 bases and J by 0 bases. The CDR3 loop spans 19 amino acids. In germline, CDR1 is MGHRA, CDR2 YSYEKL. Here the CDR3 DNA reads TGCGCCAGCAGCCAAGATTCTGTAGCGGGAGGGTTCAGCACAGATACGCAGTATTTT. Protein product: CASSQDSVAGGFSTDTQYF.

CDR3 region: CASSLAGAEVNEQFF. CDR3 nucleotides: TGTGCCAGCAGCTTAGCAGGGGCGGAGGTCAATGAGCAGTTCTTC. V usage is TRBV7-2 and J usage is TRBJ2-1; D may correspond to TRBD1 or TRBD2 (5 bases each). The CDR3 contains 15 residues. In germline, CDR1 is SGHTA, CDR2 FQGNSA. V lost 0 bases and J lost 6, with 12 bases in between.

In this sample, this clonotype turned up a few times. The gene calls are TRBV24-1 and TRBJ2-1; 7 bases line up with TRBD2. The CDR3 runs to 21 residues. The trim removed 7 bases at V and 0 bases at J, leaving 23 bases unmatched. Germline CDR1 and CDR2: KGHDR and SFDVKD. The CDR3, as DNA: TGTGCCACCAGCACAAAACCCGGGACTACCTGGGGGTTAAGCTCCTACAATGAGCAGTTCTTC. This gives the protein CATSTKPGTTWGLSSYNEQFF.

Only a few counts were recorded for this clonotype. This sequence joins TRBV2 and TRBJ2-3, with D possibly being TRBD2 (5 bases). V was trimmed by 4 bases and J by 0 bases, leaving 11 bases between them. CDR1 is SNHLY and CDR2 is FYNNEI in the germline V gene. This CDR3 spans 15 amino acids. The CDR3 loop reads CASSVRDSSTDTQYF. CDR3 DNA: TGTGCCAGCAGTGTTCGGGATTCTAGCACAGATACGCAGTATTTT.

The rearrangement uses TRBV7-2 and TRBJ2-3, with TRBD2 matching over 8 bases. There are 17 residues in the CDR3. V was clipped by 3 bases and J by 1 base; unmatched bases: 9. Germline-derived CDR1 and CDR2 are SGHTA and FQGNSA. The CDR3: CASSFAPGGGRTDTQYF. CDR3 bases: TGTGCCAGCAGCTTCGCCCCGGGGGGGGGCCGCACAGATACGCAGTATTTT.

This clonotype has ten or more counts. The rearrangement uses TRBV5-8 and TRBJ1-2, with 8 bases lining up with TRBD1. The CDR3 contains 13 residues. J gave up 4 bases and V 5 bases, and 4 bases lay outside the gene matches. Germline V lookup: CDR1 SGHTS, CDR2 YDEGEE. The CDR3 region is CASRLTGGYGYTF. The CDR3 nucleotides are TGTGCCAGCAGGTTAACAGGGGGCTATGGCTACACCTTC.

DNA of the CDR3: TGTGCCAGCAGCCAAGATGCGGGAGGATACGAGCAGTACTTC. Translated, it gives CASSQDAGGYEQYF. V gene TRBV14 combines with J gene TRBJ2-7, with TRBD2 matching over 8 bases. CDR3 length: 14 amino acids. Germline lookup yields CDR1 SGHDN and CDR2 FVKESK. The J segment lost 4 bases and the V segment lost 0 bases, leaving 2 bases of the junction unmatched.

V gene TRBV10-3 combines with J gene TRBJ2-5; possibly TRBD2 for D (6 bases). V was shortened by 4 bases and J by 4 bases, with 10 bases between the two germline ends. The CDR3 loop spans 13 amino acids. Germline assignment: CDR1 ENHRY and CDR2 SYGVKD. CDR3 protein: CAISVGAGETQYF. In DNA form, the CDR3 reads TGTGCCATCAGTGTAGGAGCGGGAGAGACCCAGTACTTC.

The chain couples TRBV9 to TRBJ2-3, with TRBD2 matching over 7 bases. V lost 0 bases and J lost 4; bases outside the gene matches: 5. The germline CDR1 and CDR2 sequences are SGDLS and YYNGEE. This CDR3 comprises 15 residues. CDR3 loop: CASSVAAGSPDTQYF. The DNA for the CDR3 is TGTGCCAGCAGCGTAGCAGCGGGAAGTCCAGATACGCAGTATTTT.

The chain uses TRBV7-3 and TRBJ1-1; a weak D match, TRBD1 (5 bases). In germline, CDR1 is SGHTA, CDR2 FQGTGA. With 5 bases removed from V and 4 bases from J, the gap between germline ends came to 14 bases. The CDR3 has 14 amino acids. In nucleotides, the CDR3 is TGTGCCAGCAGCCAACTCGGGGGTTCCACTGAAGCTTTCTTT. This translates into CASSQLGGSTEAFF.

This clonotype was found many times. The chain couples TRBV6-1 to TRBJ1-2, with TRBD1 matching over 10 bases. CDR3 size: 15 residues. Losses at the gene ends were 6 bases for V and 4 bases for J; bases not matched to a gene: 8. Germline V lookup: CDR1 MNHNS, CDR2 SASEGT. CDR3 coding DNA: TGTGCCAGCAGGAGCACGACAGGGGGCCGCTATGGCTACACCTTC. This codes for CASRSTTGGRYGYTF.

The rearrangement joins TRBV5-6 to TRBJ2-6; D may be TRBD2 (5 bases). V was cut by 1 base and J by 0 bases, with 8 bases left in between. CDR3 size: 16 residues. Germline-derived CDR1 and CDR2 are SGHDT and YYEEEE. The CDR3 DNA is TGTGCCAGCAGCTTGCCGGGAAGCTCTGGGGCCAACGTCCTGACTTTC. Translated, it gives CASSLPGSSGANVLTF.

This clonotype was detected ten times or more. The chain is built from TRBV5-1 and TRBJ2-5; perhaps TRBD2 as D (6 bases). The CDR3 has 14 amino acids. Trimming left V 5 bases short and J 0 bases short, with 11 bases between. CDR1 and CDR2 (germline): SGHRS, YFSETQ. CDR3: CASSISGYQETQYF. CDR3 sequence (DNA): TGCGCCAGCAGTATTAGCGGATACCAAGAGACCCAGTACTTC.

The chain uses TRBV29-1 and TRBJ1-2, with TRBD1 matching over 9 bases. Per the germline V gene, CDR1 is SQVTM and CDR2 is ANQGSEA. Losses at the gene ends were 6 bases for V and 6 bases for J; bases not matched to a gene: 5. The CDR3 extends over 12 amino acids. The CDR3 DNA follows: TGCAGCGTGGCCACAGGGGGCCATGGCTACACCTTC. This encodes CSVATGGHGYTF.

V gene TRBV7-6 combines with J gene TRBJ1-2; D might be TRBD1 (5 bases). CDR1 is SGHVS and CDR2 is FNYEAQ in the germline V gene. The CDR3 is made up of 15 amino acids. Trimming shortened V by 5 bases and J by 0 bases, and 13 bases separated the two germline ends. CDR3 bases: TGTGCCAGCAGCCCAAATGGAGGGGCTAACTATGGCTACACCTTC. Amino acids: CASSPNGGANYGYTF.

The V and J genes are TRBV5-6 and TRBJ2-7, with D perhaps TRBD1 (6 bases). This CDR3 spans 13 amino acids. Germline assignment: CDR1 SGHDT and CDR2 YYEEEE. V lost 4 bases and J 2 bases, leaving 10 bases between the germline ends. For the CDR3, the DNA is TGTGCCAGCAGCGACAGGACCGCCTACGAGCAGTACTTC. Translation: CASSDRTAYEQYF.

This clonotype occurred a few times. The chain has TRBV7-2 and TRBJ2-3; either TRBD1 or TRBD2 may supply D (5 bases each). The V and J ends lost 4 bases and 7 bases respectively, with 24 bases between them. This CDR3 has 17 amino acids. CDR1 is SGHTA and CDR2 is FQGNSA in the germline V gene. The CDR3 spells CASSSSGLVLSSHTQYF. Written as DNA, the CDR3 is TGTGCCAGCAGCTCATCGGGGCTAGTGCTGAGTTCTCATACGCAGTATTTT.

This chain links TRBV12-3 or TRBV12-4 with TRBJ2-5, with D possibly being TRBD2 (6 bases). This CDR3 has 12 residues. V dropped 6 bases and J dropped 4 bases, with 9 bases sitting between them. CDR3 coding DNA: TGTGCCAGCAGCCGACTAGTAGAGACCCAGTACTTC. Its translation is CASSRLVETQYF.

This clonotype showed up just a few times. The chain recombines TRBV3-1 with TRBJ1-1; D remains ambiguous. CDR3 length equals 17 residues. Trimming pared 0 bases from V and 1 base from J, leaving 15 bases between. In germline, CDR1 is LGHDT, CDR2 YNNKEL (reference sequence). The chain's CDR3 is CASSQDLTGISNTEAFF. CDR3 nucleotides: TGTGCCAGCAGCCAAGATCTTACGGGGATCTCGAACACTGAAGCTTTCTTT.

This clonotype was seen a handful of times. V is TRBV4-3 and J is TRBJ1-1; TRBD1 matches 10 bases. Germline trimming cut 0 bases from V and 7 bases from J; bases unmatched to any gene: 8. The CDR3 sequence is 16 residues long. CDR1 and CDR2 (germline): LGHNA, YSLEER. CDR3 amino acids: CASSQERTGGRGEAFF. The CDR3 bases are TGCGCCAGCAGCCAAGAAAGGACAGGGGGAAGGGGTGAAGCTTTCTTT.

The sample holds many counts of this clonotype. V usage is TRBV5-5 and J usage is TRBJ1-2; D is unresolved. Germline CDR1 and CDR2: SGHKS and YYEKEE (reference sequence). The V and J ends lost 0 bases and 8 bases respectively, with 14 bases between them. The CDR3 totals 14 residues. Written as DNA, the CDR3 is TGTGCCAGCAGCTTGGAAATAAGTATCTCGGGCTACACCTTC. It encodes CASSLEISISGYTF.

The rearrangement links TRBV7-6 to TRBJ2-7, with 7 bases aligning to TRBD1. Germline lookup yields CDR1 SGHVS and CDR2 FNYEAQ. The CDR3 is 14 residues long. The J segment lost 4 bases and the V segment lost 1 base, leaving 4 bases of the junction unmatched. CDR3 coding DNA: TGTGCCAGCAGCTTAGACGAGGGGGCTTACGAGCAGTACTTC. This translates into CASSLDEGAYEQYF.

The rearrangement uses TRBV18 and TRBJ2-2, with a weak D call TRBD2 (6 bases). The V end was cut by 3 bases, the J end by 6 bases, with 20 bases between. Germline V gene data show CDR1 as KGHSH and CDR2 as LQKENI. The CDR3 is made up of 17 amino acids. CDR3 DNA: TGTGCCAGCTCACCGCAACCGGGACTTACGGGCGCCGGGGAGCTGTTTTTT. This sequence encodes CASSPQPGLTGAGELFF.

This clonotype came up many times. V gene TRBV20-1 combines with J gene TRBJ2-3; 7 nucleotides match TRBD2. V trimming: 6 bases; J trimming: 2 bases; junction bases outside the gene matches: 5. The CDR3 length is 13 residues. CDR1 is DFQATT and CDR2 is SNEGSKA in the germline V gene (reference sequence). CDR3 in DNA: TGCAGTGCCAAGCGGGGCTTCACAGATACGCAGTATTTT. Protein: CSAKRGFTDTQYF.

This clonotype showed up many times. The CDR3 sequence is CASSPTGDGEKLFF. Written as DNA, the CDR3 is TGTGCCAGCAGTCCCACAGGGGACGGTGAAAAACTGTTTTTT. The chain couples TRBV12-3 or TRBV12-4 to TRBJ1-4, with 7 bases aligning to TRBD1. The CDR3 has 14 amino acids. The J segment lost 7 bases and the V segment lost 5 bases, leaving 7 bases of the junction unmatched.